This TCR beta chain emerged from a study of T cells in Graves' hyperthyroidism and ophthalmopathy. The germline V gene encodes CDR1 GTSNPN and CDR2 SVGIG (reference sequence). The V end lost 5 bases, the J end lost 2 bases, and 15 bases lay between the germline ends. This CDR3 comprises 14 residues. Amplified TCR beta CDR3 regions came from RNA transcripts. HTBI primers drove first-round RT-PCR of the TCR CDR3. Each CDR3 protein is one row after TCRdb ran MiXCR on the multiplex PCR reads. The sample carries about 550,000 distinct CDR3 sequences, about a fifth recorded once. Study observations and caveats: Most thyroid clonotypes with frequency above 0.001 were detected in blood.

This clonotype was seen many times. The antigen is undetermined. The sequencing input was blood. This receptor was obtained from a man aged 18 to 35 with Graves' hyperthyroidism. The chain employs TRBV30 and TRBJ1-1; D remains unclear. The CDR3 DNA is TGTGCCTGGTTGACCCCGACCGTCAACACTGAAGCTTTCTTT. Its protein product is CAWLTPTVNTEAFF.